One sample yielded the 15 T cell receptor beta chains listed below, sequenced in a study of T-cell reconstitution after alpha-beta-depleted transplantation in children. For TCRbeta, the library was prepared with unique molecular identifiers. MiXCR, run by TCRdb on the PCR reads, gives a single entry per CDR3 protein. The sample holds 530,000 or so distinct CDR3 sequences; approximately 30% are singletons and the top ten take around 36%. Source: PBMCs, taken before TCRalphabeta/CD19-depleted stem cell transplant. These receptors originate from a boy under two years old with Wiskott-Aldrich syndrome, due to receive a stem cell transplant.

This clonotype was recorded a few times. The chain recombines TRBV7-9 with TRBJ1-2; D gene unclear. In germline, CDR1 is SEHNR, CDR2 FQNEAQ (reference sequence). V was cut by 3 bases and J by 2 bases, with 13 bases left in between. The CDR3 is 15 residues long. CDR3 in DNA: TGTGCCAGCAGCTTCCTAATGCCGGGGAACTATGGCTACACCTTC. As protein: CASSFLMPGNYGYTF.

The V and J genes are TRBV7-2 and TRBJ2-5; unclear D gene. Germline CDR1 reads SGHTA; CDR2 reads FQGNSA. V was trimmed by 2 bases and J by 5 bases, leaving 6 bases between them. The CDR3 spans 12 residues. CDR3 residues: CASSLPRETQYF. The CDR3 DNA is TGTGCCAGCAGCTTACCACGGGAGACCCAGTACTTC. Based on the CDR3 plus reference TRBV7-2 and TRBJ2-5, the full variable domain is GAGVSQSPSNKVTEKGKDVELRCDPISGHTALYWYRQSLGQGLEFLIYFQGNSAPDKSGLPSDRFSAERTGGSVSTLTIQRTQQEDSAVYLCASSLPRETQYFGPGTRLLVL.

This clonotype was seen only a few times. This rearrangement joins TRBV18 to TRBJ2-6; possible D gene TRBD2, 6 bases. The CDR3 loop spans 14 amino acids. Trimming stripped 3 bases from V and 7 bases from J, with 10 bases between. Germline V gives CDR1 KGHSH, CDR2 LQKENI. For the CDR3, the DNA is TGTGCCAGCTCACCCGGGACTTCAGCCAACGTCCTGACTTTC. The encoded protein is CASSPGTSANVLTF.

This clonotype was detected only a few times. As DNA, the CDR3 is TGTGCCAGCAGCTTAGAGATAGTCTCCTACGAGCAGTACTTC. This codes for CASSLEIVSYEQYF. The J gene is TRBJ2-7, the V gene TRBV7-6, with D unclear. Germline V gene sequence: CDR1 SGHVS, CDR2 FNYEAQ. CDR3 length equals 14 residues. The V end lost 1 base, the J end lost 0 bases, and 7 bases lay between the germline ends.

The chain has TRBV24-1 and TRBJ2-1, with 7 nucleotides matching TRBD2. The CDR3 loop spans 17 amino acids. Germline lookup yields CDR1 KGHDR and CDR2 SFDVKD. J lost 3 bases, V lost 5 bases, and 12 bases had no gene match. CDR3 nucleotide sequence: TGTGCCACCAGTGGGAGGTCTAGCGGCTCCGGCTACAATGAGCAGTTCTTC. Translating it yields CATSGRSSGSGYNEQFF.

This clonotype was counted a few times. DNA of the CDR3: TGCGCCAGCAGCTTGGACAAACAGCGCACAGATACGCAGTATTTT. Protein product: CASSLDKQRTDTQYF. The genes are TRBV5-1 and TRBJ2-3; D is uncertain. This CDR3 contains 15 residues. Germline V gene lookup returns CDR1 SGHRS and CDR2 YFSETQ. Trimming stripped 0 bases from V and 1 base from J, with 9 bases between.

The V call is TRBV29-1, the J call TRBJ2-3, with D possibly matching TRBD2 (6 bases). Looked up from germline, CDR1 is SQVTM and CDR2 is ANQGSEA. V lost 6 bases and J lost 5, with 18 bases in between. The CDR3 runs 14 residues. The DNA of the CDR3 is TGCAGCGTCGGCGGAGGGGAGTATGGAGATACGCAGTATTTT. This codes for CSVGGGEYGDTQYF.

This chain connects TRBV5-1 to TRBJ1-6; D possibly corresponds to TRBD1 (6 bases). V was cut by 4 bases and J by 9 bases, with 14 bases left in between. The CDR3 covers 14 residues. Germline V gene sequence: CDR1 SGHRS, CDR2 YFSETQ. DNA for the CDR3: TGCGCCAGCAGCGCCGGGACACCACTTTCACCCCTCCACTTT. Protein product: CASSAGTPLSPLHF. Full variable domain (rest looked up from reference TRBV5-1 and TRBJ1-6): KAGVTQTPRYLIKTRGQQVTLSCSPISGHRSVSWYQQTPGQGLQFLFEYFSETQRNKGNFPGRFSGRQFSNSRSEMNVSTLELGDSALYLCASSAGTPLSPLHFGNGTRLTVT.

J is TRBJ2-1 and V is TRBV5-1, with 10 bases aligning to TRBD2. CDR1 and CDR2 from the germline V gene are SGHRS and YFSETQ. Trimming cost V 4 bases and J 5 bases; bases outside gene matches: 15. The CDR3 has 18 amino acids. CDR3: CASSQVLAGVCCNNEQFF. For the CDR3, the DNA is TGCGCCAGCAGCCAGGTCCTAGCGGGAGTCTGTTGCAACAATGAGCAGTTCTTC.

This clonotype appeared a few times. The J gene is TRBJ2-4, the V gene TRBV7-9; D is unresolved. Trimming stripped 4 bases from V and 5 bases from J, with 9 bases between. CDR3 size: 13 residues. Germline assignment: CDR1 SEHNR and CDR2 FQNEAQ (reference sequence). In DNA form, the CDR3 reads TGTGCCAGCAGCTCCGGACGGGAAAACATTCAGTACTTC. As protein: CASSSGRENIQYF.

V is TRBV27 and J is TRBJ2-1, with unresolved D. CDR3 length: 12 amino acids. Germline assignment: CDR1 MNHEY and CDR2 SMNVEV (reference sequence). V was shortened by 1 base and J by 10 bases, with 8 bases between the two germline ends. CDR3 bases: TGTGCCAGCAGTTTATTGAAAGGGGAGCAGTTCTTC. Amino acid sequence: CASSLLKGEQFF.

The genes are TRBV29-1 and TRBJ2-7; D not certain. This CDR3 is 13 amino acids long. Trimming took 3 bases from V and 4 from J, leaving 13 bases between them. Germline CDR1 reads SQVTM; CDR2 reads ANQGSEA. The CDR3 region is CSVELTRTYEQYF. The DNA for the CDR3 is TGCAGCGTTGAGTTAACTCGTACGTACGAGCAGTACTTC.

This clonotype was counted between two and nine times. The chain has TRBV12-3 or TRBV12-4 and TRBJ2-7; D is unclear. This CDR3 region has 14 residues. Trimming removed 7 bases at V and 1 base at J, with 14 bases between. CDR3 in DNA: TGTGCCAGCAAACGCGACCGCCAATCCTACGAGCAGTACTTC. As protein: CASKRDRQSYEQYF.

The J gene is TRBJ2-1, the V gene TRBV25-1; D is possibly TRBD1 or TRBD2 (5 bases each). V gave up 0 bases and J gave up 2 bases, with 20 bases separating them. The CDR3 runs 19 residues. Germline V gives CDR1 MGHDK, CDR2 SYGVNS. In nucleotides, the CDR3 is TGTGCCAGCAGTGAATATGGTGGTGGGGGAGCCCCAACCTACAATGAGCAGTTCTTC. Amino acids: CASSEYGGGGAPTYNEQFF.

This clonotype occurred once. The rearrangement uses TRBV13 and TRBJ2-6, with TRBD2 matching over 9 bases. The CDR3 runs 18 residues. Trimming took 3 bases from V and 0 from J; bases not matched to a gene: 6. Germline V gives CDR1 PRHDT, CDR2 FYEKMQ (reference sequence). The CDR3 here is CASSFGLAGPSGANVLTF. The CDR3 region has the DNA TGTGCCAGCAGCTTTGGTCTAGCGGGACCCTCTGGGGCCAACGTCCTGACTTTC. Looking up the rest from reference TRBV13 and TRBJ2-6 gives the full variable domain: AAGVIQSPRHLIKEKRETATLKCYPIPRHDTVYWYQQGPGQDPQFLISFYEKMQSDKGSIPDRFSAQQFSDYHSELNMSSLELGDSALYFCASSFGLAGPSGANVLTFGAGSRLTVL.